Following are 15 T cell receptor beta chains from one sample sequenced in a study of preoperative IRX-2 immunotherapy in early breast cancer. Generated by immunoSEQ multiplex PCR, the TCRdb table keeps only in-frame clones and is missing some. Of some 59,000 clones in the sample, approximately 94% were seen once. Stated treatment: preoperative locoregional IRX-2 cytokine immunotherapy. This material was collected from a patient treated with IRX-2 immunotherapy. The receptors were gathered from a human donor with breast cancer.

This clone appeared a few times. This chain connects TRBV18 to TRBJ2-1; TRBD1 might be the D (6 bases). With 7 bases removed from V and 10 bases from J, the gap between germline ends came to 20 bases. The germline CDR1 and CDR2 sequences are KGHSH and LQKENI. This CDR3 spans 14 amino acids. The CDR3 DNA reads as TGTGCCAGCTACGCACAGGGCCTATTTCTCGAGCAGTTCTTC. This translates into CASYAQGLFLEQFF.

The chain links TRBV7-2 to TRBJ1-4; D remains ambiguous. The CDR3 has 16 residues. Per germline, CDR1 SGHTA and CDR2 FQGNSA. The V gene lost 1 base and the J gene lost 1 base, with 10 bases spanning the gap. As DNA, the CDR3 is TGTGCCAGCAGCTTAGGTTTAAGGGAAACTAATGAAAAACTGTTTTTT. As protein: CASSLGLRETNEKLFF. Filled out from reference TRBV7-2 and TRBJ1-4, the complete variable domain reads GAGVSQSPSNKVTEKGKDVELRCDPISGHTALYWYRQSLGQGLEFLIYFQGNSAPDKSGLPSDRFSAERTGGSVSTLTIQRTQQEDSAVYLCASSLGLRETNEKLFFGSGTQLSVL.

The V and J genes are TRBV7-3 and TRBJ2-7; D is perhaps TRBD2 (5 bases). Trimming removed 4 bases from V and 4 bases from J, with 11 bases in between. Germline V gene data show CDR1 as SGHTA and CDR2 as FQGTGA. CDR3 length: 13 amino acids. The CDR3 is CASSWNRGYEQYF. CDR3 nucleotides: TGTGCCAGCAGCTGGAATCGGGGATACGAGCAGTACTTC.

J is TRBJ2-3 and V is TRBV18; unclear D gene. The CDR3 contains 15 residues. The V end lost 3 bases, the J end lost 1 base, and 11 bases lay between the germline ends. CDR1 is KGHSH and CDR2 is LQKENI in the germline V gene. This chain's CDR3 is CASSPSAAGTDTQYF. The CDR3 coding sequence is TGTGCCAGCTCACCCTCGGCCGCGGGCACAGATACGCAGTATTTT.

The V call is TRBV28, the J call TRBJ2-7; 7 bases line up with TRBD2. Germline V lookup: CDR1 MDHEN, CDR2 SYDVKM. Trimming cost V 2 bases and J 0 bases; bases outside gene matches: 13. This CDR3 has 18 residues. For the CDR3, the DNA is TGTGCCAGCAGTTTAGCCGGGACTACATTCGAAAGCTCCTACGAGCAGTACTTC. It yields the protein CASSLAGTTFESSYEQYF. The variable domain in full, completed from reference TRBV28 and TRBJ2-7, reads DVKVTQSSRYLVKRTGEKVFLECVQDMDHENMFWYRQDPGLGLRLIYFSYDVKMKEKGDIPEGYSVSREKKERFSLILESASTNQTSMYLCASSLAGTTFESSYEQYFGPGTRLTVT.

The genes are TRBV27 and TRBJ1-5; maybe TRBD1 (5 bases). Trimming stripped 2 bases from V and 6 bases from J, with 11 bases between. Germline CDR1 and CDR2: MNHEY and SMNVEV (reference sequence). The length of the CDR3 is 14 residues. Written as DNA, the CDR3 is TGTGCCAGCAGTTTACTCTCTGGGGCTCAGCCCCAGCATTTT. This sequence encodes CASSLLSGAQPQHF.

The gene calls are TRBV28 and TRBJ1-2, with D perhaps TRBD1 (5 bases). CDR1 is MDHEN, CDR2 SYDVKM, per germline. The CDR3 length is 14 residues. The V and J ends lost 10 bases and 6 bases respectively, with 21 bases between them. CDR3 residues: CATSTGGRGDGYTF. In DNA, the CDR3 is TGTGCCACCTCCACCGGGGGGAGGGGTGATGGCTACACCTTC.

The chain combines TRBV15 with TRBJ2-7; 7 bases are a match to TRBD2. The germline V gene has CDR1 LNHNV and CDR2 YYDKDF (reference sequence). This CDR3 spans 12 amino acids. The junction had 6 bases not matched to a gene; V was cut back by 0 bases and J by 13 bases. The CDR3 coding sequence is TGTGCCACCAGCAGAGACCCGGGACTACGATACTTC. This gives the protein CATSRDPGLRYF.

The CDR3 coding sequence is TGCGCCAGCAGTGACGTCGGCGGGAAGGGGAGAGATACGCAGTATTTT. This gives the protein CASSDVGGKGRDTQYF. The chain links TRBV10-2 to TRBJ2-3; possibly TRBD2 for D (6 bases). From germline, CDR1 is WSHSY and CDR2 SAAADI. This CDR3 has 16 residues. V was shortened by 3 bases and J by 5 bases, with 18 bases between the two germline ends.

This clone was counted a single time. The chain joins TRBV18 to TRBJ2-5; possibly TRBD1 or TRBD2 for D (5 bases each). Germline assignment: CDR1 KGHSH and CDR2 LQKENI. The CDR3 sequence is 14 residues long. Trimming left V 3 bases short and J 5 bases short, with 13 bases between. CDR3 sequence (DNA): TGTGCCAGCTCACCGGCCGGGGCCCCGGAGACCCAGTACTTC. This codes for CASSPAGAPETQYF.

CDR3 nucleotide sequence: TGTGCCAGCAGTGGCGGTTATAACAACTATGGCTACACCTTC. It translates to CASSGGYNNYGYTF. The rearrangement links TRBV2 to TRBJ1-2; D not resolved. Germline V gene sequence: CDR1 SNHLY, CDR2 FYNNEI. CDR3 length: 14 residues. V was trimmed by 4 bases and J by 2 bases, leaving 11 bases between them.

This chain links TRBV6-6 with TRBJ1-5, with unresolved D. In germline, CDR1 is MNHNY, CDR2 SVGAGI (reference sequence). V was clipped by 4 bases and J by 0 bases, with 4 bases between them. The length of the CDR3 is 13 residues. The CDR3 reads CASSSISNQPQHF. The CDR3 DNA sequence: TGTGCCAGCAGTTCTATTAGCAATCAGCCCCAGCATTTT.

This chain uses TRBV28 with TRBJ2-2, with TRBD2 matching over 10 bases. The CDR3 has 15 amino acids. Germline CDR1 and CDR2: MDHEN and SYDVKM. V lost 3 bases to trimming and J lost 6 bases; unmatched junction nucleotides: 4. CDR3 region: CASSFLLAGAGELFF. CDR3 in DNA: TGTGCCAGCAGTTTCCTCCTAGCGGGAGCCGGGGAGCTGTTTTTT.

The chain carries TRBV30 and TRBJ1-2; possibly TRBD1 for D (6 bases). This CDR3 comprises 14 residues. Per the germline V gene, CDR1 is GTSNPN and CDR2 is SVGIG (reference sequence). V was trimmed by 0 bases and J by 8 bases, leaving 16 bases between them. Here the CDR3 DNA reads TGTGCCTGGAGTGTTGGTGGGGCAGGGGACGGCTACACCTTC. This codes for CAWSVGGAGDGYTF.

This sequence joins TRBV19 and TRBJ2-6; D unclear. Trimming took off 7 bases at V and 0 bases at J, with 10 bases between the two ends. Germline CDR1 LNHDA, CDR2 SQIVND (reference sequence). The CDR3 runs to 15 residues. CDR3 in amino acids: CASIKSASGANVLTF. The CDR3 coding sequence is TGTGCCAGTATCAAGAGTGCCTCTGGGGCCAACGTCCTGACTTTC.